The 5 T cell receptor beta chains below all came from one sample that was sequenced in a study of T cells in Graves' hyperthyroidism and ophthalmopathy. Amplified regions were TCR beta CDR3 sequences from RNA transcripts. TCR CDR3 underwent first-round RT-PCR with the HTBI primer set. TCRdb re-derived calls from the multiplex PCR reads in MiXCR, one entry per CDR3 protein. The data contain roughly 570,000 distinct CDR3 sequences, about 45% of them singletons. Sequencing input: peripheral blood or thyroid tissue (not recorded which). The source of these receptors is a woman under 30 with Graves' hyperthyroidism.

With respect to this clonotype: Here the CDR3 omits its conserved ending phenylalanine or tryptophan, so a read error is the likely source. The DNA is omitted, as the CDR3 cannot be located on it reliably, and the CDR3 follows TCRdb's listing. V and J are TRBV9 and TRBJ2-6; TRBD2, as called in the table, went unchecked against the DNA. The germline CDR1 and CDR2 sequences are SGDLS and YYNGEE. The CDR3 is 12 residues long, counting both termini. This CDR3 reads CASSVAGTSGFT.

CDR3 DNA sequence: TGCGCCAGCAACATGGATAGCCGAATGAACACTGAAGCTTTCTTT. Protein sequence: CASNMDSRMNTEAFF. The V and J genes are TRBV5-1 and TRBJ1-1; D remains unclear. Trimming stripped 6 bases from V and 0 bases from J, with 15 bases between. Per germline, CDR1 SGHRS and CDR2 YFSETQ. The length of the CDR3 is 15 residues.

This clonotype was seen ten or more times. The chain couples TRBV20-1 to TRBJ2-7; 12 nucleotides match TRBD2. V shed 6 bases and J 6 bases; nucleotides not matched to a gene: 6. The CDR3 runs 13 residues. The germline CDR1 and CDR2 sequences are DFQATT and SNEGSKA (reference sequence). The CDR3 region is CSALAGGPGEQYF. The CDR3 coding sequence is TGCAGTGCGCTAGCGGGAGGGCCGGGCGAGCAGTACTTC.

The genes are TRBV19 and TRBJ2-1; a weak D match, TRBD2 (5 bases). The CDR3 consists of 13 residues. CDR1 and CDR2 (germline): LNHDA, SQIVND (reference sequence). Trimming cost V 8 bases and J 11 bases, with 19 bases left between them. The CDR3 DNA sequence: TGTGCCAGTGCGCTCTGGGGAGAGACCAAGCAGTTCTTC. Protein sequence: CASALWGETKQFF.

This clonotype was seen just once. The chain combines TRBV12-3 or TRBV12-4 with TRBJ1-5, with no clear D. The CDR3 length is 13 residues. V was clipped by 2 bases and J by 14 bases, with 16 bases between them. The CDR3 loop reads CASSLSVITYEHF. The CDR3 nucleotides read TGTGCCAGCAGTTTAAGTGTTATCACCTACGAGCATTTT.